What follows are 11 T cell receptor beta chains derived from one specimen sequenced in a study of shared T cell receptors in the human thymus (dated by TCRdb to about 2021). Library prep was done by the immunoSEQ multiplex PCR assay. As stored in TCRdb, this immuneACCESS dataset retains in-frame rearrangements with V and J assigned. A fraction of the clones does not appear; measured against another copy, unresolved V genes explain less than half of the discrepancy, and the remainder lacks a known reason. Here the sample has some 700,000 clones; approximately 85% occur a single time. Around 0.0094% of the sample lies in the top ten. The same sample was also used in a study of human thymus T cells.

Sequences were obtained from thymocytes. The receptors stem from a girl under three years old with a congenital heart defect. Donor details come from another sample of the same person, matched by shared clones.

This clone occurred once. The CDR3 DNA is TGTGCCAGCAGTTGCGCCGACAGGGCTCACTATGGCTACACCTTC. Translation: CASSCADRAHYGYTF. The chain has TRBV28 and TRBJ1-2, with 7 bases matching TRBD1. The V gene end was trimmed by 4 bases and the J gene end by 3 bases; junction bases not matched to a gene: 8. Germline CDR1 is MDHEN and CDR2 is SYDVKM. CDR3 length: 15 amino acids.

This clone was seen once. V and J are TRBV11-2 and TRBJ1-1; 7 positions match TRBD1. There are 17 residues in the CDR3. Germline lookup yields CDR1 SGHAT and CDR2 FQNNGV. The V gene end was trimmed by 0 bases and the J gene end by 4 bases; junction bases not matched to a gene: 11. CDR3 sequence reads: CASSLDYPTGASTEAFF. As DNA, the CDR3 is TGTGCCAGCAGCTTAGATTACCCCACAGGGGCGAGCACTGAAGCTTTCTTT. The full variable domain, with the rest looked up from reference TRBV11-2 and TRBJ1-1, is EAGVAQSPRYKIIEKRQSVAFWCNPISGHATLYWYQQILGQGPKLLIQFQNNGVVDDSQLPKDRFSAERLKGVDSTLKIQPAKLEDSAVYLCASSLDYPTGASTEAFFGQGTRLTVV.

The CDR3 bases are TGTGCCAGCAGCCATCTAGCGGGGGGGTACGAGCAGTACTTC. It is translated as CASSHLAGGYEQYF. This rearrangement joins TRBV14 to TRBJ2-7; TRBD2 aligns across 12 bases. V shed 3 bases and J 4 bases; nucleotides not matched to a gene: 1. The CDR3 contains 14 residues. Germline CDR1 is SGHDN and CDR2 is FVKESK.

The rearrangement joins TRBV5-6 to TRBJ2-7; D is perhaps TRBD2 (5 bases). The V gene's germline CDR1 is SGHDT and CDR2 YYEEEE. The V end lost 4 bases, the J end lost 5 bases, and 25 bases lay between the germline ends. This CDR3 has 17 amino acids. The CDR3 sequence: CASSARTSRRAGDEQYF. The CDR3, as DNA: TGTGCCAGCAGCGCAAGGACCTCACGAAGGGCCGGGGACGAGCAGTACTTC.

J is TRBJ2-7 and V is TRBV4-3; 9 bases match TRBD1. The CDR3 is 16 residues long. With V trimmed by 1 base and J by 6 bases, 10 bases remained unmatched. Germline assignment: CDR1 LGHNA and CDR2 YSLEER. In DNA, the CDR3 is TGCGCCAGCAGCCAAGTGCCGGGACAGGGAATAACCGAGCAGTACTTC. Amino acid sequence: CASSQVPGQGITEQYF.

The V and J genes are TRBV7-8 and TRBJ2-5, with 14 bases identical to TRBD2. CDR3 length: 22 residues. Germline V CDR1 and CDR2: SGHVS, FQNEAQ. The V and J ends lost 1 base and 3 bases, in that order; junction bases with no gene match: 19. The CDR3 bases are TGTGCCAGCAGCTTAGGCTGCGTGACTAGCGGGGGGGAAGTCTGGGCGGAAGAGACCCAGTACTTC. Translation gives CASSLGCVTSGGEVWAEETQYF.

This chain joins TRBV10-2 and TRBJ2-7; tentatively, D is TRBD2 (5 bases). The CDR3 extends over 13 amino acids. Germline V gives CDR1 WSHSY, CDR2 SAAADI. The V gene lost 6 bases and the J gene lost 3 bases, with 12 bases spanning the gap. CDR3 bases: TGCGCCAGCAGCCTCGACTATATCTACGAGCAGTACTTC. This translates into CASSLDYIYEQYF.

The V call is TRBV6-6, the J call TRBJ2-7, with TRBD1 identical over 8 bases. The V segment lost 8 bases and the J segment 7 bases; nucleotides outside the gene matches: 10. The germline V gene encodes CDR1 MNHNY and CDR2 SVGAGI (reference sequence). This CDR3 contains 13 residues. As DNA, the CDR3 is TGTGCCAGCGCCAGGGCAGGGGGCGAGGAGCAGTACTTC. Residues: CASARAGGEEQYF.

The chain has TRBV5-4 and TRBJ1-2; possible D gene TRBD1, 6 bases. The germline gives CDR1 SGHNT, CDR2 YYREEE (reference sequence). V was trimmed by 2 bases and J by 4 bases, leaving 21 bases between them. The CDR3 has 17 amino acids. The chain's CDR3 is CASSFSLGASAGYGYTF. The CDR3 DNA reads as TGTGCCAGCAGCTTCTCCTTGGGGGCTTCCGCGGGCTATGGCTACACCTTC.

The chain couples TRBV6-5 to TRBJ1-1; 9 nucleotides agree with TRBD1. There are 16 residues in the CDR3. V gave up 2 bases and J gave up 3 bases; unmatched junction bases: 7. The V gene's germline CDR1 is MNHEY and CDR2 SVGAGI. CDR3 sequence: CASSYLSRTGDTEAFF. The CDR3, as DNA: TGTGCCAGCAGTTACCTTTCACGGACAGGGGACACTGAAGCTTTCTTT.

The V and J genes are TRBV12-5 and TRBJ1-5; weak D call: TRBD1 (6 bases). The CDR3 contains 13 residues. With 4 bases removed from V and 5 bases from J, the gap between germline ends came to 9 bases. From germline, CDR1 is LGHNT and CDR2 FRNRAP. The CDR3 sequence: CASGSQGYQPQHF. CDR3 DNA: TGTGCTAGTGGTTCACAGGGCTATCAGCCCCAGCATTTT. Full variable domain (remainder filled in from reference TRBV12-5 and TRBJ1-5): DARVTQTPRHKVTEMGQEVTMRCQPILGHNTVFWYRQTMMQGLELLAYFRNRAPLDDSGMPKDRFSAEMPDATLATLKIQPSEPRDSAVYFCASGSQGYQPQHFGDGTRLSIL.